The entry that follows covers one T cell receptor beta chain sequence. This specimen belongs to a study of blood T cell repertoires in COVID-19. Study details: Sources were T cells, B-cell-depleted T cells, or PBMCs; the material itself was cDNA or gDNA.

The CDR3 sequence is 15 residues long. Germline loops: CDR1 KGHSH, CDR2 LQKENI. V was pared by 6 bases and J by 2 bases, with 9 bases of the junction left unmatched. The repertoire was sequenced with immunoSEQ multiplex PCR; TCRdb's copy has only in-frame clones and lacks some. Of around 150,000 clones in the sample, under 80% were seen once. J is TRBJ1-1 and V is TRBV18; the match to TRBD1 covers 7 bases. The sequence was obtained from a man in his sixties with acute or convalescent COVID-19. The material sequenced was peripheral blood. The CDR3: CASSRSGQANTEAFF. The CDR3 region has the DNA TGTGCCAGCTCTCGATCTGGACAGGCAAACACTGAAGCTTTCTTT.